In this sample, the clone carrying this T cell receptor (beta chain) turned up many times. The germline V gene has CDR1 DFQATT and CDR2 SNEGSKA (reference sequence). Deletions cut 3 bases from V and 8 bases from J, with 17 bases between. The CDR3 has 14 residues. These data belong to a study of read filtering for tumor transcriptome and immune sequencing. From approximately 430 ng of RNA, a library with molecular barcoded alpha/delta and beta/gamma adaptors was made. TCRdb reanalysed the reads using MiXCR and keeps one entry per CDR3 protein. Of more than 45,000 distinct CDR3 sequences in the sample, around 12% are singletons; the top ten hold roughly 17%.

The receptor was isolated from a donor at least 40 years old with multiple myeloma. The chain links TRBV20-1 to TRBJ2-4; the D gene is possibly TRBD1 (5 bases). The sample was a population of CD138-negative cells sorted from bone marrow. Written as DNA, the CDR3 is TGCAGTGCTAGCGGTCAGGGAAATGAGGACATTCAGTACTTC. Translation: CSASGQGNEDIQYF.